This is a list of T cell receptor beta chains from one sample in a study of control samples from healthy donors and cancer patients. Sequencing was performed with immunoSEQ multiplex PCR; in TCRdb, only in-frame clones are kept and a portion is missing. The repertoire holds about 130,000 clones, with 90% as singletons. Sequences were obtained from blood. The receptors derive from a man aged 40-49 years in good health. Both conserved end residues are part of each CDR3. Each record gives: D gene, V gene, J gene, clone size, CDR3 DNA, CDR3 protein. The D gene is left open where the match is weak. The size entry is marked missing in some rows and otherwise reads once, few, many or a size class.

d_gene: -
v_gene: TRBV19
j_gene: TRBJ2-2
abundance: -
CDR3nt: TGTGCCAGTAGTATGAGGACGCACACCGGGGAGCTGTTTTTT
CDR3aa: CASSMRTHTGELFF

d_gene: TRBD1
v_gene: TRBV10-3
j_gene: TRBJ1-6
abundance: few
CDR3nt: TGTGCCACCGGACAGGGGAGCTCCTATAATTCACCCCTCCACTTT
CDR3aa: CATGQGSSYNSPLHF

d_gene: -
v_gene: TRBV6-5
j_gene: TRBJ1-2
abundance: -
CDR3nt: TGTGCCAGCAGGTACTCACTAGCTAACTATGGCTACACCTTC
CDR3aa: CASRYSLANYGYTF

d_gene: -
v_gene: TRBV19
j_gene: TRBJ2-4
abundance: -
CDR3nt: TGTGCCAGTAGTTTTCCGGACATCAGTACCAAAAACATTCAGTACTTC
CDR3aa: CASSFPDISTKNIQYF

d_gene: -
v_gene: TRBV2
j_gene: TRBJ1-1
abundance: once
CDR3nt: TGTGCCAGCACAAAGGGGATTTCCACTGAAGCTTTCTTT
CDR3aa: CASTKGISTEAFF

d_gene: -
v_gene: TRBV3-1/TRBV3-2
j_gene: TRBJ1-1
abundance: -
CDR3nt: TGTGCCAGCAGCCAGGGTTGGGGAATGGGCACTGAAGCTTTCTTT
CDR3aa: CASSQGWGMGTEAFF

d_gene: TRBD1
v_gene: TRBV10-3
j_gene: TRBJ1-5
abundance: -
CDR3nt: TGTGCCATCAGCCGGGACAGGGATCAGCCCCAGCATTTT
CDR3aa: CAISRDRDQPQHF

d_gene: -
v_gene: TRBV6-5
j_gene: TRBJ1-5
abundance: -
CDR3nt: TGTGCCAGCAAGAATCAGCCCCAGCATTTT
CDR3aa: CASKNQPQHF

d_gene: -
v_gene: TRBV5-6
j_gene: TRBJ2-3
abundance: -
CDR3nt: TGTGCCAGCAGCCTGCTTATCGGGGGGCGAAGCACAGATACGCAGTATTTT
CDR3aa: CASSLLIGGRSTDTQYF

d_gene: TRBD1
v_gene: TRBV6-5
j_gene: TRBJ1-5
abundance: -
CDR3nt: TGTGCCAGCAGAACAGGGGGGGAGGCTCAGCCCCAGCATTTT
CDR3aa: CASRTGGEAQPQHF

d_gene: -
v_gene: TRBV6-5
j_gene: TRBJ1-2
abundance: -
CDR3nt: TGTGCCAGCAACCAAATGGGTGGAGGCGCGTCCACCTTC
CDR3aa: CASNQMGGGASTF

d_gene: TRBD2
v_gene: TRBV11-3
j_gene: TRBJ2-3
abundance: -
CDR3nt: TGTGCCAGCAGCTTTGTTCTGCGGGGGATGGGTGATACGCAGTATTTT
CDR3aa: CASSFVLRGMGDTQYF

d_gene: -
v_gene: TRBV7-8
j_gene: TRBJ2-1
abundance: once
CDR3nt: TGTGCCAGCAGCTCGATGGGTAGCGGAGCATACAATGAGCAGTTCTTC
CDR3aa: CASSSMGSGAYNEQFF

d_gene: -
v_gene: TRBV19
j_gene: TRBJ1-2
abundance: -
CDR3nt: TGTGCCAGTAGTCGTTGGGACACCTATGGCTACACCTTC
CDR3aa: CASSRWDTYGYTF

d_gene: TRBD2
v_gene: TRBV24-1
j_gene: TRBJ2-5
abundance: -
CDR3nt: TGTGCCACCGCTGAAGTGGGGGGGGTCGAGGAGACCCAGTACTTC
CDR3aa: CATAEVGGVEETQYF

d_gene: -
v_gene: TRBV7-9
j_gene: TRBJ1-4
abundance: -
CDR3nt: TGTGCCAGCAGCCCACTCCAGGGTCGGTATGAAGGAAAACTGTTTTTT
CDR3aa: CASSPLQGRYEGKLFF

d_gene: -
v_gene: TRBV21-1
j_gene: TRBJ2-5
abundance: -
CDR3nt: TGTGCCAGCAGCAAGAAGTGTAGCGAAACGGAGACCCAGTACTTC
CDR3aa: CASSKKCSETETQYF

d_gene: TRBD1
v_gene: TRBV19
j_gene: TRBJ1-2
abundance: -
CDR3nt: TGTGCCAGTAAGGGCGCATCGACAGGGGGCAGTTATGGCTACACCTTC
CDR3aa: CASKGASTGGSYGYTF

d_gene: -
v_gene: TRBV5-4
j_gene: TRBJ2-7
abundance: -
CDR3nt: TGTGCCAGCAGCTTGGCAGGGAATAAAGGGCAGTACTTC
CDR3aa: CASSLAGNKGQYF

d_gene: -
v_gene: TRBV10-1
j_gene: TRBJ2-7
abundance: -
CDR3nt: TGCGCCAGCAGTGAGTCGCAGGGTCACTCCTACGAGCAGTACTTC
CDR3aa: CASSESQGHSYEQYF

d_gene: -
v_gene: TRBV2
j_gene: TRBJ1-5
abundance: -
CDR3nt: TGTGCCAGCAGTTTTGGCCCCGCCAATCAGCCCCAGCATTTT
CDR3aa: CASSFGPANQPQHF

d_gene: -
v_gene: TRBV10-1
j_gene: TRBJ2-5
abundance: -
CDR3nt: TGCGCCAGCAGTGAGGGGGAGACCCAGTACTTC
CDR3aa: CASSEGETQYF